Each of the 9 T cell receptor beta chains below was sequenced from the same sample in a study of T cell changes during pregnancy in multiple sclerosis. Sequencing used immunoSEQ multiplex PCR; TCRdb keeps in-frame clones, though not all of them. The sample has some 89,000 clones, roughly 93% seen once; the top ten hold approximately 2.4%. The specimen comprised peripheral blood, sampled in the third trimester of pregnancy. The receptors stem from a female donor with multiple sclerosis, enrolled in a pregnancy study.

This sequence joins TRBV7-8 and TRBJ2-5; 8 positions match TRBD1. The CDR3 length is 14 residues. Looked up from germline, CDR1 is SGHVS and CDR2 is FQNEAQ. V gave up 5 bases and J gave up 3 bases; unmatched junction bases: 5. The CDR3 spells CASSPDRAKETQYF. CDR3 coding DNA: TGTGCCAGCAGCCCGGACAGGGCCAAAGAGACCCAGTACTTC. The full variable domain, completed using reference TRBV7-8 and TRBJ2-5, is GAGVSQSPRYKVAKRGQDVALRCDPISGHVSLFWYQQALGQGPEFLTYFQNEAQLDKSGLPSDRFFAERPEGSVSTLKIQRTQQEDSAVYLCASSPDRAKETQYFGPGTRLLVL.

The V call is TRBV5-1, the J call TRBJ2-7; D may be TRBD1 (6 bases). Trimming removed 0 bases from V and 2 bases from J, with 9 bases in between. Germline V CDR1 and CDR2: SGHRS, YFSETQ. This CDR3 comprises 14 residues. DNA of the CDR3: TGCGCCAGCAGCTTGGAGGACAGTACCTACGAGCAGTACTTC. Protein: CASSLEDSTYEQYF.

This clone was seen a single time. The J gene is TRBJ1-5, the V gene TRBV7-2, with D possibly being TRBD1 (5 bases). Germline V gene lookup returns CDR1 SGHTA and CDR2 FQGNSA. Trimming cost V 4 bases and J 0 bases, with 10 bases left between them. The CDR3 is 15 amino acids. The CDR3, as DNA: TGTGCCAGCAGCTACCAGACAGATAGCAATCAGCCCCAGCATTTT. Amino acid sequence: CASSYQTDSNQPQHF. Full variable domain (remainder filled in from reference TRBV7-2 and TRBJ1-5): GAGVSQSPSNKVTEKGKDVELRCDPISGHTALYWYRQSLGQGLEFLIYFQGNSAPDKSGLPSDRFSAERTGGSVSTLTIQRTQQEDSAVYLCASSYQTDSNQPQHFGDGTRLSIL.

The gene calls are TRBV4-1 and TRBJ1-1; 9 bases are shared with TRBD1. This CDR3 is 15 amino acids long. With V trimmed by 2 bases and J by 4 bases, 5 bases remained unmatched. Per the germline V gene, CDR1 is MGHRA and CDR2 is YSYEKL. The CDR3 DNA is TGCGCCAGCAGCCAAATAGGGACAGGGACCACTGAAGCTTTCTTT. This codes for CASSQIGTGTTEAFF.

The chain carries TRBV5-6 and TRBJ1-1; TRBD1 matches at 8 bases. V lost 1 base, J lost 10 bases, and 9 bases stayed unmatched. This CDR3 region has 14 residues. The germline V gene encodes CDR1 SGHDT and CDR2 YYEEEE. The CDR3 region is CASSLSRDRLRAFF. The CDR3 DNA follows: TGTGCCAGCAGCTTGAGCCGGGACAGGCTTCGAGCTTTCTTT.

The V call is TRBV13, the J call TRBJ2-1; 12 bases agree with TRBD2. The V and J ends lost 4 bases and 3 bases, in that order; junction bases with no gene match: 7. CDR1 and CDR2 (germline): PRHDT, FYEKMQ (reference sequence). The CDR3 is 17 residues long. CDR3 in DNA: TGTGCCAGCAGCTCGACTAGCGGGGGCAGAAACTACAATGAGCAGTTCTTC. Its translation is CASSSTSGGRNYNEQFF.

CDR3 in amino acids: CASSPTTGGFQFF. As DNA, the CDR3 is TGTGCCAGCAGCCCCACTACAGGGGGATTTCAGTTCTTC. This chain connects TRBV6-5 to TRBJ2-1, with 8 nucleotides matching TRBD1. The CDR3 has 13 residues. Germline V gene data show CDR1 as MNHEY and CDR2 as SVGAGI. Losses at the gene ends were 6 bases for V and 13 bases for J; bases not matched to a gene: 11.

This chain links TRBV4-2 with TRBJ2-7; 7 bases fit TRBD1. V gave up 4 bases and J gave up 0 bases; unmatched junction bases: 6. The CDR3 runs 15 residues. Germline values: CDR1 LGHNA, CDR2 YNFKEQ. The CDR3 DNA reads TGTGCCAGCAGCCGACAGGGTTCTAGCTCCTACGAGCAGTACTTC. This encodes CASSRQGSSSYEQYF.

The genes are TRBV9 and TRBJ1-2; 8 bases fit TRBD1. J was trimmed by 2 bases and V by 4 bases; bases with no gene match: 4. Germline lookup yields CDR1 SGDLS and CDR2 YYNGEE. The CDR3 loop spans 14 amino acids. The CDR3 DNA reads TGTGCCAGCAGCACCGGACAGGGAAACTATGGCTACACCTTC. Protein product: CASSTGQGNYGYTF.